The present T cell receptor beta chain was sequenced within a study of cytomegalovirus exposure and HLA in healthy donors. Study-level points and caveats: The analysis excluded some indistinguishable V segments, including TRBV6-2 and TRBV6-3. TCR beta V- and J-gene trimming was later associated with a missense DCLRE1C variant. For most TCR beta V segments, an earlier analysis put the productive rate at about 87% or about 30% of the time.

The PCR employed 60 Vbeta primers together with 13 Jbeta primers. In the authors' workflow: In a later analysis, 70 million to 80 million unique TCR beta chains included roughly 11 million shared by two or more donors. Using immunoSEQ multiplex PCR, the repertoire was profiled, and TCRdb retains in-frame clones only, with some absent. Clone size and the V and J calls come from that table; the DNA yielded D and trimming. The data hold tens of thousands of clones, with around 74% observed a single time. CDR3 length: 14 amino acids. In germline, CDR1 is SGHVS, CDR2 FNYEAQ. V lost 3 bases and J lost 9; bases outside the gene matches: 4. On this clone: Its antigen is not identified.

This clonotype was obtained from a man aged 25-45 years in good health and CMV-seronegative. This chain uses TRBV7-6 with TRBJ1-4, with 10 bases fitting TRBD1. The specimen was PBMCs. DNA of the CDR3: TGTGCCAGCAGCTTCGGGACAGGGGAACAAAAACTGTTTTTT. Amino acids: CASSFGTGEQKLFF.